This T cell receptor (beta chain) was captured by sequencing in a study of shared clonotypes between healthy human individuals. Study-wide background: CD4 naive and memory got three plates each, CD8 naive two, CD8 memory one. Notes on the study in general: Several donors held approximately 4.6% of naive CD4 clonotypes in common. Researchers sampled blood only, noting tissue repertoires likely differ.

As to this clone: As yet, its antigen is unknown.

Assay used: immunoSEQ multiplex PCR; TCRdb lists only in-frame clones, some missing. Of about 1,500,000 clones in the sample, approximately 97% were seen once. The specimen sequenced was naive CD4+ T cells sorted from blood. Subset described: CD45RA+ positively selected. The clonotype was recovered from a young man in good health.

CDR3 in DNA: TGCGCCAGCAGCCCGGACTTTCCTAGCACAGATACGCAGTATTTT. This translates into CASSPDFPSTDTQYF. The chain combines TRBV5-1 with TRBJ2-3; D perhaps matches TRBD2 (5 bases). V lost 4 bases, J lost 0 bases, and 12 bases lay in between. The CDR3 extends over 15 amino acids. Germline CDR1 SGHRS, CDR2 YFSETQ.